This T cell receptor beta chain was captured by sequencing in a study of cytomegalovirus exposure and HLA in healthy donors. The PCR employed 60 Vbeta primers together with 13 Jbeta primers. Clones were sequenced by immunoSEQ multiplex PCR, and TCRdb holds only the in-frame ones, with some missing. The sample has under 150,000 clones, 82% seen once. CDR3 size: 15 residues. V lost 6 bases to trimming and J lost 2 bases; unmatched junction nucleotides: 7. Germline V lookup: CDR1 MNHNY, CDR2 SVGAGI (reference sequence). The sequence derives from a male donor in good health and CMV-seronegative. J is TRBJ2-3 and V is TRBV6-6; 8 positions agree with TRBD1. Sequencing was carried out using PBMCs. CDR3 sequence: CASSRGQENTDTQYF. CDR3 sequence (DNA): TGTGCCAGCAGCAGGGGACAGGAGAACACAGATACGCAGTATTTT.